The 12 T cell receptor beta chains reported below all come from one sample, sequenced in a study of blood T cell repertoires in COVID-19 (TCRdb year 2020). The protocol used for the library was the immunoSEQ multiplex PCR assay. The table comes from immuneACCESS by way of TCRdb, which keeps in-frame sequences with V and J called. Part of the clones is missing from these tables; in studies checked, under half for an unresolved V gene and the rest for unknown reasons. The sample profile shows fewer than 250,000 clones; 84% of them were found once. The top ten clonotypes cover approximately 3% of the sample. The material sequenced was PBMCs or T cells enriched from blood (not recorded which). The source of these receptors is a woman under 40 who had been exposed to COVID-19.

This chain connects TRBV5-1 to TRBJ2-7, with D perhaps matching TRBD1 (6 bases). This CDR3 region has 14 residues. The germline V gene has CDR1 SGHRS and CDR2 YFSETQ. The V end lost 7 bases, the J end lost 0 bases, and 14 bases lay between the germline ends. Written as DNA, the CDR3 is TGCGCCAGCGGAAAGGACAGCTTCTCCTACGAGCAGTACTTC. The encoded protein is CASGKDSFSYEQYF.

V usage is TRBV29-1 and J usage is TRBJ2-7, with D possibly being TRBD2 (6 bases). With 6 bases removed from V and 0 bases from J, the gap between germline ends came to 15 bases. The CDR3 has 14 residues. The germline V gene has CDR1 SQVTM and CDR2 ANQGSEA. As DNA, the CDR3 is TGCAGCGTCGCCGGGACTCTTAGCTCCTACGAGCAGTACTTC. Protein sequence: CSVAGTLSSYEQYF.

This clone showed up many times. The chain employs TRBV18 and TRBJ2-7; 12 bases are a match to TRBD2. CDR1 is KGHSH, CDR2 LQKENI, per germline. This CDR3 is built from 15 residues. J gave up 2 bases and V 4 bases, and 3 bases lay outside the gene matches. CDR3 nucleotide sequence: TGTGCCAGCTCACGCGGACTAGCGGGGCCCTACGAGCAGTACTTC. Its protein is CASSRGLAGPYEQYF.

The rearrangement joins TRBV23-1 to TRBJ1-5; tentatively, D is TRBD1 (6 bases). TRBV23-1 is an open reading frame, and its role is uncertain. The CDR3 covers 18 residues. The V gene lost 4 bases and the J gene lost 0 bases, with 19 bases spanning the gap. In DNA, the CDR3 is TGCGCCAGCAGTCCCCCAATCGTGGACAGAACTAGCAATCAGCCCCAGCATTTT. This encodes CASSPPIVDRTSNQPQHF.

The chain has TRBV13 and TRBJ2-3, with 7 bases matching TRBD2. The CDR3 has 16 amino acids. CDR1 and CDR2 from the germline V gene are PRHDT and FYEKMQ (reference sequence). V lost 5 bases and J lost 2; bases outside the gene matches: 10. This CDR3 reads CASSPGLGGYTDTQYF. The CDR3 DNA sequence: TGTGCCAGCAGCCCAGGACTAGGAGGCTACACAGATACGCAGTATTTT.

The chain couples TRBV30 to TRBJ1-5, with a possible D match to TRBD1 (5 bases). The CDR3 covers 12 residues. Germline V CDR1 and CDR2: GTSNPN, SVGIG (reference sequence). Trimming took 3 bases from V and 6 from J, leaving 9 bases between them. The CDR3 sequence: CAWRQAGQPQHF. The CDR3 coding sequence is TGTGCCTGGAGACAGGCCGGTCAGCCCCAGCATTTT.

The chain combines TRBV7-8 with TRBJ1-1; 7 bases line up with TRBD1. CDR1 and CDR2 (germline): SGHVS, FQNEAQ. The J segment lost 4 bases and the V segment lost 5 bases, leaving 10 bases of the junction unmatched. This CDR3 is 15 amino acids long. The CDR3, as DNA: TGTGCCAGCAGCAGACAGGGTATAGGACGCACTGAAGCTTTCTTT. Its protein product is CASSRQGIGRTEAFF.

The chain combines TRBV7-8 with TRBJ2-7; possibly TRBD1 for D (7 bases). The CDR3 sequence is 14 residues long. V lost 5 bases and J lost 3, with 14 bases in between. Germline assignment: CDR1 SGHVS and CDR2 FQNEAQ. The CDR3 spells CASSQAGQNYEQYF. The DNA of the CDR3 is TGTGCCAGCAGCCAGGCGGGACAGAACTACGAGCAGTACTTC.

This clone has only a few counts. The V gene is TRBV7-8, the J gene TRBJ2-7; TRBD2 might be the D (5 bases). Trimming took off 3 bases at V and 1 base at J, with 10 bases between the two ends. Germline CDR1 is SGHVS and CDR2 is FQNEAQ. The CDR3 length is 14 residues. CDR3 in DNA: TGTGCCAGCAGCTTCAGCGGACTTTCCTACGAGCAGTACTTC. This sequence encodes CASSFSGLSYEQYF.

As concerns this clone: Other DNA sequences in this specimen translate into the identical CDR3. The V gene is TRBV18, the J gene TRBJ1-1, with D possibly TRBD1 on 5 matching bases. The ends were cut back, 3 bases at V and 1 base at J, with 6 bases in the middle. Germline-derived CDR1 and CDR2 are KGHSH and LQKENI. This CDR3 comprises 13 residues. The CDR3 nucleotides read TGTGCCAGCTCACCGGGGCGGAACACTGAAGCTTTCTTT. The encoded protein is CASSPGRNTEAFF.

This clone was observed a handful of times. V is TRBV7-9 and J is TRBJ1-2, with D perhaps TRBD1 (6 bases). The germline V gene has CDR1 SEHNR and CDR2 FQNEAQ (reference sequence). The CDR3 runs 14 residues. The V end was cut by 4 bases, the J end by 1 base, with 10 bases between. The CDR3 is CASSSGQFNYGYTF. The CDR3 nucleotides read TGTGCCAGCAGCTCCGGACAGTTTAACTATGGCTACACCTTC.

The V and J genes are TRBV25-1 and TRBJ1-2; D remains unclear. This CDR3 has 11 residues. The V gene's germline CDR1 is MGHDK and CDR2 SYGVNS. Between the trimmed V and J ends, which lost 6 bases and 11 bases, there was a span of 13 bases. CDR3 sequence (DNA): TGTGCCAGCAGACGCGGGGTGGAATACACCTTC. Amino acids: CASRRGVEYTF.